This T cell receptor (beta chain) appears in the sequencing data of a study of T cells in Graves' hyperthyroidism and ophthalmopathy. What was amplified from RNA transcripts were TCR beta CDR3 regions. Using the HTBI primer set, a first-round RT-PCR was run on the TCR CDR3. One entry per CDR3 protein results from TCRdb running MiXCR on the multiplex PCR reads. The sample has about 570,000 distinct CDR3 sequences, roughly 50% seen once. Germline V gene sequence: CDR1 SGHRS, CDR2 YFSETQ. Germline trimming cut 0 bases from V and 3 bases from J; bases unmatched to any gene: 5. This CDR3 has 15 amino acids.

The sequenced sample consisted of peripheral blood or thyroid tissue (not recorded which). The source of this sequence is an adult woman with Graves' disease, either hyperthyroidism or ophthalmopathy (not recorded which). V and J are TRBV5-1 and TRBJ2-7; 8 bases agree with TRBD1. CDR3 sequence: CASSLAPGGHYEQYF. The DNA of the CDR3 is TGCGCCAGCAGCTTGGCCCCAGGGGGCCACTACGAGCAGTACTTC.